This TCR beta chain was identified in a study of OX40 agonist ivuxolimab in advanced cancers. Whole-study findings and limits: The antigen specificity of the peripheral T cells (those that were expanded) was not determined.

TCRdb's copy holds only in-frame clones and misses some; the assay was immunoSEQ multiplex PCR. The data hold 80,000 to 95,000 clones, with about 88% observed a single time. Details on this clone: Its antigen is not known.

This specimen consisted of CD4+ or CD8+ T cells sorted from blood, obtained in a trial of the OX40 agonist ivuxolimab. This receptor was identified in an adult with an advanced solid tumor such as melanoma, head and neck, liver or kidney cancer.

CDR3 nucleotide sequence: TGTGCCAGCAGTGCCCAAATGACTAGATTTGAGCAGTTCTTC. Its translation is CASSAQMTRFEQFF. The chain combines TRBV6-1 with TRBJ2-1; the D gene is possibly TRBD2 (6 bases). Germline CDR1 MNHNS, CDR2 SASEGT. The CDR3 extends over 14 amino acids. V dropped 4 bases and J dropped 9 bases, with 16 bases sitting between them.